This TCR beta chain came from a study of blood T cells in healthy people across ages. Overall study findings and caveats: Greater diversity and more naive CD4+ cells were seen in long-lived donors than in aged donors. Measured against age, TCR beta diversity per million T cells decreased in a roughly linear manner. Donor CMV status was unknown, possibly confounding expanded clonotype changes.

Germline V gene lookup returns CDR1 MNHEY and CDR2 SVGEGT. There are 12 residues in the CDR3. V was pared by 10 bases and J by 2 bases, with 12 bases between. As regards this clonotype: Its antigen is not identified.

A second PCR, run for roughly 7 to 12 cycles, used a sample-barcoded 5' primer plus a J-beta primer mix. Per sample, CDR3-containing paired-end reads numbered at least 2.5 million. TCRdb processed the 5' RACE reads anew with MiXCR; each CDR3 protein has one entry. The sample shows about 680,000 distinct CDR3 sequences, about half of them seen only once. The sequenced sample consisted of blood. This sequence originates from a woman in her sixties or seventies in good health. This chain links TRBV6-2 or TRBV6-3 with TRBJ2-7; D perhaps matches TRBD2 (5 bases). The CDR3 sequence: CATRTGTYEQYF. CDR3 DNA: TGTGCCACCCGGACGGGGACCTACGAGCAGTACTTC.